This TCR beta chain originates from a study of T cells after yellow fever vaccination. Overall study: When fractions had low cell numbers, they were prepared with SMART-Seq v4 Ultra Low Input.

Findings and limits, study-wide: From the bulk population, abundant clonotypes could contaminate and appear within FACS-sorted repertoires.

Worth noting for this clonotype: Its antigen is unidentified.

TCRdb analysed the 5' RACE reads with MiXCR anew, one entry per CDR3 protein. The data contain some 390,000 distinct CDR3 sequences, under 20% of them singletons. This CDR3 is 16 amino acids long. V lost 1 base and J lost 4; bases outside the gene matches: 8. Germline loops: CDR1 WNHNN, CDR2 SYGVQD (reference sequence). This chain joins TRBV10-1 and TRBJ2-5, with 8 bases aligning to TRBD2. The source was PBMCs, collected before the yellow fever booster vaccination. The TCR was taken from a man younger than 35 who received the YFV17D yellow fever vaccine. In nucleotides, the CDR3 is TGCGCCAGCAGTGAGTGGTCGGGGGGGCGAGGAGAGACCCAGTACTTC. Its protein product is CASSEWSGGRGETQYF.